These 8 T cell receptor beta chains were all obtained from the same sample, sequenced in a study of blood T cell repertoires in COVID-19. Clones were sequenced by immunoSEQ multiplex PCR, and TCRdb holds only the in-frame ones, with some missing. Altogether about 260,000 clones are present, around 93% being singletons, with the ten largest covering about 3%. The sample taken for sequencing was PBMCs or T cells enriched from blood (not recorded which). Every receptor here comes from a man aged 40-49 years who had been exposed to COVID-19.

The V gene is TRBV19, the J gene TRBJ2-5, with 10 bases aligning to TRBD2. Germline lookup yields CDR1 LNHDA and CDR2 SQIVND (reference sequence). The CDR3 length is 17 residues. The V segment lost 3 bases and the J segment 5 bases; nucleotides outside the gene matches: 12. CDR3 protein: CASSMIIAGGPPETQYF. CDR3 DNA sequence: TGTGCCAGTAGTATGATTATAGCGGGAGGCCCCCCGGAGACCCAGTACTTC.

The rearrangement uses TRBV9 and TRBJ2-1, with 8 positions matching TRBD2. With V trimmed by 4 bases and J by 8 bases, 8 bases remained unmatched. Germline CDR1 and CDR2: SGDLS and YYNGEE. There are 14 residues in the CDR3. The CDR3 nucleotides read TGTGCCAGCAGCTCCCGGACTAGCTTCGATGAGCAGTTCTTC. Translation: CASSSRTSFDEQFF.

This clone was seen a handful of times. The genes are TRBV7-9 and TRBJ1-5; D ambiguous. The CDR3 consists of 15 residues. Germline CDR1 reads SEHNR; CDR2 reads FQNEAQ (reference sequence). Trimming took 5 bases from V and 2 from J, leaving 13 bases between them. The CDR3 is CASSRAGFGNQPQHF. The CDR3 bases are TGTGCCAGCAGCCGCGCCGGGTTTGGCAATCAGCCCCAGCATTTT.

The genes are TRBV6-5 and TRBJ1-1; the D is unclear. The CDR3 spans 13 residues. The ends were cut back, 8 bases at V and 0 bases at J, with 10 bases in the middle. Germline values: CDR1 MNHEY, CDR2 SVGAGI. CDR3 residues: CASRRNLNTEAFF. The CDR3 DNA reads TGTGCCAGCCGGCGGAATCTGAACACTGAAGCTTTCTTT.

This chain links TRBV28 with TRBJ1-5; D is undetermined. V was shortened by 3 bases and J by 1 base, with 10 bases between the two germline ends. Germline V lookup: CDR1 MDHEN, CDR2 SYDVKM. This CDR3 comprises 15 residues. The CDR3 spells CASSFKPGSNQPQHF. The CDR3 DNA sequence: TGTGCCAGCAGTTTTAAACCGGGGAGCAATCAGCCCCAGCATTTT.

This rearrangement joins TRBV4-1 to TRBJ2-7, with 12 nucleotides matching TRBD2. The CDR3 loop spans 15 amino acids. J lost 3 bases, V lost 1 base, and 1 base had no gene match. Looked up from germline, CDR1 is MGHRA and CDR2 is YSYEKL. This CDR3 reads CASSQATSGSYEQYF. The DNA of the CDR3 is TGCGCCAGCAGCCAAGCGACTAGCGGGAGCTACGAGCAGTACTTC.

The chain couples TRBV5-4 to TRBJ1-2, with D hard to call. The CDR3 covers 15 residues. Germline CDR1 is SGHNT and CDR2 is YYREEE (reference sequence). The V end lost 4 bases, the J end lost 6 bases, and 19 bases lay between the germline ends. CDR3 sequence reads: CASSDEDLMPNGYTF. In nucleotides, the CDR3 is TGTGCCAGCAGCGACGAGGACTTAATGCCTAATGGCTACACCTTC.

The chain uses TRBV11-1 and TRBJ2-3, with TRBD2 matching 8 bases. Trimming removed 1 base from V and 4 bases from J; junction bases left unmatched: 7. The CDR3 loop spans 16 amino acids. Germline V gene lookup returns CDR1 SGHAT and CDR2 FQDESV (reference sequence). CDR3 sequence: CASSLEGLAGADTQYF. The CDR3, as DNA: TGTGCCAGCAGCTTAGAGGGGCTAGCGGGTGCAGATACGCAGTATTTT.